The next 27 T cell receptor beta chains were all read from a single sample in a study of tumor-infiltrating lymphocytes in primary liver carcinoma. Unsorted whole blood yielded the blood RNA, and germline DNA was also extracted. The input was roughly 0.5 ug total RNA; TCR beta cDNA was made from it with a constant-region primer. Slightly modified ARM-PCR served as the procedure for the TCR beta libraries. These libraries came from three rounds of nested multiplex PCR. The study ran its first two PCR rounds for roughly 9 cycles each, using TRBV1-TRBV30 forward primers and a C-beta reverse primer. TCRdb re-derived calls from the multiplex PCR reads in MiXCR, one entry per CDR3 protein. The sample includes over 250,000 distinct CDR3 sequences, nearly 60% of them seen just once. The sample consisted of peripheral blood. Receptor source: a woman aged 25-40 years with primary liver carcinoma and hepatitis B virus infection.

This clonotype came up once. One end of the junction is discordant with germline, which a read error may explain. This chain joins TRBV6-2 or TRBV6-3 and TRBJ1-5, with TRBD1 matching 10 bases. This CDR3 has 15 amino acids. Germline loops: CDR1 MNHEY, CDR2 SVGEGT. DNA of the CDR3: TGTGCCAGCAGTACAGTGACAGGGGGCGTTCAGCCCCAACATTTT. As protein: CASSTVTGGVQPQHF.

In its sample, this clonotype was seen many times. CDR3 in amino acids: CSVEFRERGAQYF. CDR3 in DNA: TGCAGCGTTGAATTCAGAGAGAGAGGGGCCCAGTACTTC. The genes are TRBV29-1 and TRBJ2-5; perhaps D is TRBD1 or TRBD2 (5 bases each). The V gene's germline CDR1 is SQVTM and CDR2 ANQGSEA. V was shortened by 2 bases and J by 9 bases, with 16 bases between the two germline ends. The length of the CDR3 is 13 residues.

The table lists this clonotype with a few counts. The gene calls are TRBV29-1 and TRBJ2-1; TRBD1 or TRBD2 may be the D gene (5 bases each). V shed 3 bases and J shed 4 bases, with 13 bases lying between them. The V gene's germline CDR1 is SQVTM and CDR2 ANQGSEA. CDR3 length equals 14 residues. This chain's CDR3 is CSVDEGRLYNEQFF. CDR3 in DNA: TGCAGCGTTGATGAGGGGAGATTATACAATGAGCAGTTCTTC.

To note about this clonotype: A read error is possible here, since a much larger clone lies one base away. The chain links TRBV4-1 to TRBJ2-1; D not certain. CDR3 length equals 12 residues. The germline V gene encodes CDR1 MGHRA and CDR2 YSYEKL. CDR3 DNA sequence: TGCGCCAGCAGCCAACTGTACAATAAGCAGTTCTTC. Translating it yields CASSQLYNKQFF.

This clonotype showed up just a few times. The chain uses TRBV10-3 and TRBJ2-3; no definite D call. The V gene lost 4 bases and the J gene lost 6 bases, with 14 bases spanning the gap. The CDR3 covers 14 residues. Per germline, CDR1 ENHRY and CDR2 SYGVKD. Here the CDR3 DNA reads TGTGCCATCAGTGTCGATACACGGGCGGATACGCAGTATTTT. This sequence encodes CAISVDTRADTQYF.

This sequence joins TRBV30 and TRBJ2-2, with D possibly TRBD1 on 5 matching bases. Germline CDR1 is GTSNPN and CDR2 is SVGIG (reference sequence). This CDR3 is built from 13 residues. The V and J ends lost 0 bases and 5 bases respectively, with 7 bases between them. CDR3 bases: TGTGCCTGGAGTGTAGCAGGGACCGGGGAGCTGTTTTTT. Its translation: CAWSVAGTGELFF.

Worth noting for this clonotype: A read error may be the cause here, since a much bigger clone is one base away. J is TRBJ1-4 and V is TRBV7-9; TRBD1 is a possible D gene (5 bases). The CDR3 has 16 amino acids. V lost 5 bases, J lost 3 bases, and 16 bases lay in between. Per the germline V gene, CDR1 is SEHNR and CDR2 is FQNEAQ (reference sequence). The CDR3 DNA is TGTGCCAGCAGCCCCAGCACCGGGGGAGCTAATGAAAAACTGTTTTTT. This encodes CASSPSTGGANEKLFF. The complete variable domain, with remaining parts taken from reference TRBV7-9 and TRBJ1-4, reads DTGVSQNPRHKITKRGQNVTFRCDPISEHNRLYWYRQTLGQGPEFLTYFQNEAQLEKSRLLSDRFSAERPKGSFSTLEIQRTEQGDSAMYLCASSPSTGGANEKLFFGSGTQLSVL.

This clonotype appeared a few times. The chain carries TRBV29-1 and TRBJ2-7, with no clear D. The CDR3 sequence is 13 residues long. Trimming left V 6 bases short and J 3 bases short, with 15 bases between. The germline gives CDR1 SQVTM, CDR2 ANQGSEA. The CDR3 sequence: CSVDGDEVYEQYF. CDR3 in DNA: TGCAGCGTGGATGGAGACGAAGTCTACGAGCAGTACTTC.

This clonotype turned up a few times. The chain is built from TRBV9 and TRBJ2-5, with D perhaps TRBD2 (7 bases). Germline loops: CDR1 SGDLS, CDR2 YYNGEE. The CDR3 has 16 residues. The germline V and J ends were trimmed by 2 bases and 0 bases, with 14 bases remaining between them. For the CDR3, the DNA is TGTGCCAGCAGCGTGGGGGGGGCGCCGTACCAAGAGACCCAGTACTTC. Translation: CASSVGGAPYQETQYF.

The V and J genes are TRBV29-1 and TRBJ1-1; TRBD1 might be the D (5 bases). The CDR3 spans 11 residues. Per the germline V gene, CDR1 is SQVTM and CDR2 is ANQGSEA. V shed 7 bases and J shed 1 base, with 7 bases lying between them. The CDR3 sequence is CSATGNTEAFF. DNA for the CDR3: TGCAGCGCCACAGGGAACACTGAAGCTTTCTTT.

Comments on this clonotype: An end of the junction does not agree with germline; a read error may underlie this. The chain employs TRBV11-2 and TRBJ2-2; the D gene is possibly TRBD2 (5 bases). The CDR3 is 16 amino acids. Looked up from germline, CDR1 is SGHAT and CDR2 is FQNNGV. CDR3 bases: TGTGCCAGCAGCTTAGATAGTTCGTGGGAGACCGGGGAGCTGTCTTTT. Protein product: CASSLDSSWETGELSF.

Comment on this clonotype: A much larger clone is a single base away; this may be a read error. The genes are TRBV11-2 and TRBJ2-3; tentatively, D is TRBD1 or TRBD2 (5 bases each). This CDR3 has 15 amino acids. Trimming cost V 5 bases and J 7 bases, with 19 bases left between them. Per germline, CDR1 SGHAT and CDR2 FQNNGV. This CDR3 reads CASSPRSGLTYTQYF. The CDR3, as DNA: TGTGCCAGCAGCCCTCGATCGGGGCTAACATATACGCAGTATTTT.

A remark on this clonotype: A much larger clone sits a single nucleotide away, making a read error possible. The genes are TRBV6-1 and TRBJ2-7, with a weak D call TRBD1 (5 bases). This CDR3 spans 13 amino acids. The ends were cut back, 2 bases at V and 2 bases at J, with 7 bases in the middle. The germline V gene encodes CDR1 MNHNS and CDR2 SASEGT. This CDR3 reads CASSEHRPYEQYF. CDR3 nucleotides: TGTGCCAGCAGTGAACACAGGCCCTACGAGCAGTACTTC.

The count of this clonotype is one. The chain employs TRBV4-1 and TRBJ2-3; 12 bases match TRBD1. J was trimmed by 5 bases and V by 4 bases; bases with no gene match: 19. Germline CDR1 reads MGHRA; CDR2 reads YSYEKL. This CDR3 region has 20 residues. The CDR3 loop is CASSPPSWDRGPFEVDTQYF. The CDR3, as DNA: TGCGCCAGCAGCCCCCCTTCCTGGGACAGGGGGCCCTTCGAGGTAGATACGCAGTATTTT.

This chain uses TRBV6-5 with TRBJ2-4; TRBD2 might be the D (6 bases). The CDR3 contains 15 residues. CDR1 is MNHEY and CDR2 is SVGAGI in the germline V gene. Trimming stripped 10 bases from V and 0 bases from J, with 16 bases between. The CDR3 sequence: CATRVGDLAKNIQYF. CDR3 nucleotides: TGTGCCACCAGGGTGGGGGACTTAGCCAAAAACATTCAGTACTTC.

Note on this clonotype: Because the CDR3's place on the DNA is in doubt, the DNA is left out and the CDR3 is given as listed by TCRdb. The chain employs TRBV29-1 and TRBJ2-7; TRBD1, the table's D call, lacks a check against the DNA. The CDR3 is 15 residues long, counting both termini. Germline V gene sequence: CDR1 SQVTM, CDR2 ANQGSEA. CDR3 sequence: CSVGGGTGGNYEQHF.

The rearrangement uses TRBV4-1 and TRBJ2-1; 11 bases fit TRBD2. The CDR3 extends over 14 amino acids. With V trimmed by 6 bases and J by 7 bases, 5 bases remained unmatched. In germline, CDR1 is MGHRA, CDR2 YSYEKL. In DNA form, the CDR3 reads TGCGCCAGCAGGCAGAGACTAGCGGGGAATGAGCAGTTCTTC. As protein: CASRQRLAGNEQFF.

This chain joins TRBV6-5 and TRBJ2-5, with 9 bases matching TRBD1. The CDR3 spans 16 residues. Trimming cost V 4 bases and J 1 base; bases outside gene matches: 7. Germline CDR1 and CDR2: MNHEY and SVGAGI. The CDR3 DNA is TGTGCCAGCAGTTTCAGCCGGGACAGGGCCCAAGAGACCCAGTACTTC. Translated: CASSFSRDRAQETQYF.

The CDR3 nucleotides read TGTGCCAGCAGCCGGACGGCAGGGGCGGGTCAGCCCCAGCATTTT. Encoded protein: CASSRTAGAGQPQHF. J is TRBJ1-5 and V is TRBV7-8; TRBD1 is a possible D gene (6 bases). V was pared by 5 bases and J by 6 bases, with 17 bases between. This CDR3 is built from 15 residues. Germline CDR1 SGHVS, CDR2 FQNEAQ.

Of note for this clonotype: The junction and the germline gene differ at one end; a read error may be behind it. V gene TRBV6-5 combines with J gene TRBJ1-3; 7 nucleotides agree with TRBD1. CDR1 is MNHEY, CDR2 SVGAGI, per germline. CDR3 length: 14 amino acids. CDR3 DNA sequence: TGTGCCAGCAGTCGTGACAGGGAGCTAAACAACATATATTTT. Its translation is CASSRDRELNNIYF.

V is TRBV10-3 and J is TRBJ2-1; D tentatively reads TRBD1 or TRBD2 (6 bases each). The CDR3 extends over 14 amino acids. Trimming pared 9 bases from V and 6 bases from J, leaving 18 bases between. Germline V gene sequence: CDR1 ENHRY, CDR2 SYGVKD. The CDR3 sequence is CAIKKGEVGNEQFF. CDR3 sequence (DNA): TGTGCCATAAAAAAGGGGGAGGTTGGCAATGAGCAGTTCTTC.

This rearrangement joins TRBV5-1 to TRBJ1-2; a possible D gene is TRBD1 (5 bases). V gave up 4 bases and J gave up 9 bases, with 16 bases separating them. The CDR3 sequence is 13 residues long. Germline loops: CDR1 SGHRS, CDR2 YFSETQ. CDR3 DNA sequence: TGCGCCAGCAGCGAGGGGCCCTCATGTAGCTACACCTTC. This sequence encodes CASSEGPSCSYTF.

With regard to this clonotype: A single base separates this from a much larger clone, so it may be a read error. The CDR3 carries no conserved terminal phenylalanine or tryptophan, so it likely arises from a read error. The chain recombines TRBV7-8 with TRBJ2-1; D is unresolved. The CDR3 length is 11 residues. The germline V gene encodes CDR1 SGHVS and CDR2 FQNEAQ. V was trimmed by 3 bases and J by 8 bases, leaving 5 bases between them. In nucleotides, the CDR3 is TGTGCCAGCAGCTTTAGCCATGAGCAGTTCCTC. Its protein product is CASSFSHEQFL.

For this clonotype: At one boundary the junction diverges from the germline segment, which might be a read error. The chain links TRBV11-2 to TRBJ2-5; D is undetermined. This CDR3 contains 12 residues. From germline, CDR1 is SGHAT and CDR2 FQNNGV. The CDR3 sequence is CVSSIEWETQYF. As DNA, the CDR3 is TGTGTCAGCAGCATAGAATGGGAGACCCAGTACTTC.

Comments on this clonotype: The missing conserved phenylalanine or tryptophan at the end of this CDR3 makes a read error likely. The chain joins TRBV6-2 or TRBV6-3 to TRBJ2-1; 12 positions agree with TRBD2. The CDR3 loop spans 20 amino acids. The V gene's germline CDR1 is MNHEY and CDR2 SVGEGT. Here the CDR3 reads CTSSYGSAGLAGGPNNEQFI. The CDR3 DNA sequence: TGTACCAGCAGTTACGGCAGTGCGGGTCTAGCGGGAGGGCCTAACAATGAGCAGTTCATC.

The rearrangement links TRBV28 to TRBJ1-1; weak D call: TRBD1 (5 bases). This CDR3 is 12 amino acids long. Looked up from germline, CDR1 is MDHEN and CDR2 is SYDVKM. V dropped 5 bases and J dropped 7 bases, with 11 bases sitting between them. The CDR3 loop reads CASSPWTHEAFF. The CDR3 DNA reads TGTGCCAGCAGTCCCTGGACACATGAAGCTTTCTTT.

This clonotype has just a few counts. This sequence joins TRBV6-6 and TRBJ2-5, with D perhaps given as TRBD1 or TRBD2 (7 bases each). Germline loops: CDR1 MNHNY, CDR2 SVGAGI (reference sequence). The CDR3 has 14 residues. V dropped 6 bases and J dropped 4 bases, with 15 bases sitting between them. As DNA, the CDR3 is TGTGCCAGCAGGCCCAGGGGGGGGCGAGAGACCCAGTACTTC. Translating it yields CASRPRGGRETQYF.